This T cell receptor beta chain was recovered during a study of graft-versus-host responses after intestinal transplantation. Study background: Each recipient received a multivisceral, liver-intestinal, or isolated intestinal graft.

CDR1 LNHDA and CDR2 SQIVND come from the germline V gene (reference sequence). CDR3 size: 16 residues. The ends were cut back, 9 bases at V and 5 bases at J, with 22 bases in the middle. A few counts support this clone. Profiling relied on immunoSEQ multiplex PCR, and the TCRdb table lists in-frame clones only, not all of them. The sample has 20,000 to 25,000 clones; about 45% are singletons. Investigators plated approximately 200,000 CFSE-labeled responder cells together with approximately 200,000 irradiated stimulator cells labeled with violet dye. The J gene is TRBJ2-2, the V gene TRBV19; perhaps TRBD1 as D (5 bases). The clonotype comes from a human patient who was an organ donor for intestinal transplantation. Sequencing was performed on alloreactive CD8+ T cells from a mixed lymphocyte reaction culture, taken before transplantation. Subset in this sample: CFSE-low proliferating T cells sorted from roughly six-day pre-transplant mixed lymphocyte reaction (GvH or HvG direction). The CDR3 DNA sequence: TGTGCCAGCGAAAGTCGGACATTTGCTATTACCGGGGAGCTGTTTTTT. Its translation is CASESRTFAITGELFF.